This T cell receptor (beta chain) was documented in a study of blood T cell repertoires in COVID-19. Study details: Samples taken during acute and convalescent COVID-19 were collected in the United States, Italy and Spain.

Participants' reported clinical history set cohort assignment. Either two negative PCRs, clearance, or symptom resolution qualified Cohort 3 donors as recovered. Assay: immunoSEQ multiplex PCR; the TCRdb copy retains only in-frame clones and omits some. Of about 240,000 clones in the sample, roughly 89% were seen once. This clonotype was sampled from a woman in her thirties who had recovered from COVID-19. The sample taken for sequencing was PBMCs or T cells enriched from blood (not recorded which).

The CDR3 protein is CSVEDWGLAGAGGDTQYF. As DNA, the CDR3 is TGCAGCGTTGAAGATTGGGGCCTAGCGGGAGCAGGGGGAGATACGCAGTATTTT. V is TRBV29-1 and J is TRBJ2-3; 10 bases are shared with TRBD2. Germline V gene lookup returns CDR1 SQVTM and CDR2 ANQGSEA. Trimming cost V 0 bases and J 5 bases; bases outside gene matches: 14. This CDR3 is built from 18 residues.